The 12 T cell receptor beta chains listed next were all sequenced from one sample in a study of blood T cell repertoires in COVID-19. Sequenced by immunoSEQ multiplex PCR; TCRdb stores in-frame clones only, minus some. Among 70,000 to 85,000 clones listed, approximately 86% were seen once. The sequencing input was peripheral blood. These receptors were taken from a woman aged 60-75 years with acute or convalescent COVID-19.

The gene calls are TRBV10-3 and TRBJ2-3, with D possibly being TRBD1 (7 bases). Germline V gives CDR1 ENHRY, CDR2 SYGVKD. The V and J ends lost 5 bases and 2 bases respectively, with 14 bases between them. This CDR3 is 15 amino acids long. The CDR3, as DNA: TGTGCCATCAGTCAGGGGGGACAACACACAGATACGCAGTATTTT. Its translation: CAISQGGQHTDTQYF.

The chain is built from TRBV7-6 and TRBJ2-2; D is possibly TRBD2 (6 bases). Trimming took off 3 bases at V and 3 bases at J, with 14 bases between the two ends. The CDR3 loop spans 16 amino acids. CDR1 and CDR2 (germline): SGHVS, FNYEAQ. The CDR3 DNA is TGTGCCAGCAGCTTCCGGGGAAGGGAGGACACCGGGGAGCTGTTTTTT. This codes for CASSFRGREDTGELFF.

The V and J genes are TRBV12-3 or TRBV12-4 and TRBJ1-2, with TRBD1 matching over 7 bases. V was clipped by 5 bases and J by 4 bases; unmatched bases: 4. The CDR3 loop spans 13 amino acids. For the CDR3, the DNA is TGTGCCAGCAGTCATGACAGGGCCTATGGCTACACCTTC. Translating it yields CASSHDRAYGYTF.

This clone occurred many times. The J gene is TRBJ2-7, the V gene TRBV30; 7 nucleotides line up with TRBD1. The germline gives CDR1 GTSNPN, CDR2 SVGIG (reference sequence). J was trimmed by 1 base and V by 3 bases; bases with no gene match: 0. The CDR3 has 12 amino acids. CDR3 loop: CAWRDRSYEQYF. CDR3 coding DNA: TGTGCCTGGAGGGACAGGTCCTACGAGCAGTACTTC.

The rearrangement links TRBV14 to TRBJ1-1; D unclear. Per the germline V gene, CDR1 is SGHDN and CDR2 is FVKESK. CDR3 length equals 13 residues. Trimming took 4 bases from V and 5 from J, leaving 11 bases between them. CDR3 in DNA: TGTGCCAGCAGCCTAGGGAGAATGACTGAAGCTTTCTTT. Its protein product is CASSLGRMTEAFF.

The V and J genes are TRBV19 and TRBJ1-1; maybe TRBD1 (6 bases). The CDR3 extends over 14 amino acids. Looked up from germline, CDR1 is LNHDA and CDR2 is SQIVND (reference sequence). The V and J ends lost 0 bases and 5 bases respectively, with 10 bases between them. DNA of the CDR3: TGTGCCAGTAGTATAGATCGAGGGGGTACTGAAGCTTTCTTT. It translates to CASSIDRGGTEAFF.

This sequence joins TRBV5-1 and TRBJ2-3, with D perhaps TRBD1 (5 bases). Trimming took 4 bases from V and 3 from J, leaving 21 bases between them. Germline values: CDR1 SGHRS, CDR2 YFSETQ. CDR3 length: 17 amino acids. The DNA of the CDR3 is TGCGCCAGCAGCCGAAGTCTGCAGGGCCGCCGGACAGATACGCAGTATTTT. It translates to CASSRSLQGRRTDTQYF.

The chain uses TRBV28 and TRBJ1-2; 9 bases align to TRBD1. The germline V gene encodes CDR1 MDHEN and CDR2 SYDVKM. The CDR3 is 15 residues long. V was pared by 4 bases and J by 4 bases, with 7 bases of the junction left unmatched. CDR3 residues: CASSSFGTGFYGYTF. The CDR3 bases are TGTGCCAGCAGTTCCTTCGGGACAGGGTTCTATGGCTACACCTTC.

The chain carries TRBV5-5 and TRBJ1-2; possibly TRBD1 for D (6 bases). V shed 2 bases and J shed 5 bases, with 10 bases lying between them. Germline lookup yields CDR1 SGHKS and CDR2 YYEKEE (reference sequence). The length of the CDR3 is 13 residues. CDR3 loop: CASSLQGPYGYTF. Here the CDR3 DNA reads TGTGCCAGCAGCTTACAGGGTCCGTATGGCTACACCTTC.

This clone was detected once. This chain connects TRBV7-2 to TRBJ1-2; D may be TRBD1 (6 bases). There are 14 residues in the CDR3. The V gene's germline CDR1 is SGHTA and CDR2 FQGNSA. Between the trimmed V and J ends, which lost 5 bases and 7 bases, there was a span of 17 bases. The DNA of the CDR3 is TGTGCCAGCAGCAAAGGGAGGGGGGCGCGTGGCTACACCTTC. It codes for CASSKGRGARGYTF.

This chain connects TRBV29-1 to TRBJ2-2; 9 bases match TRBD2. Germline CDR1 SQVTM, CDR2 ANQGSEA. The trim removed 3 bases at V and 4 bases at J, leaving 9 bases unmatched. The CDR3 consists of 16 residues. The CDR3 spells CSVEDSSGRSTGELFF. The CDR3 DNA follows: TGCAGCGTTGAGGATTCGAGCGGGAGGAGCACCGGGGAGCTGTTTTTT.

The V and J genes are TRBV28 and TRBJ2-3; 7 positions agree with TRBD2. Germline CDR1 reads MDHEN; CDR2 reads SYDVKM. The junction had 15 bases not matched to a gene; V was cut back by 6 bases and J by 6 bases. This CDR3 contains 16 residues. The DNA of the CDR3 is TGTGCCAGCAGATCCGGCCTGCGCGGGAGAGGGGATACGCAGTATTTT. Its protein product is CASRSGLRGRGDTQYF.